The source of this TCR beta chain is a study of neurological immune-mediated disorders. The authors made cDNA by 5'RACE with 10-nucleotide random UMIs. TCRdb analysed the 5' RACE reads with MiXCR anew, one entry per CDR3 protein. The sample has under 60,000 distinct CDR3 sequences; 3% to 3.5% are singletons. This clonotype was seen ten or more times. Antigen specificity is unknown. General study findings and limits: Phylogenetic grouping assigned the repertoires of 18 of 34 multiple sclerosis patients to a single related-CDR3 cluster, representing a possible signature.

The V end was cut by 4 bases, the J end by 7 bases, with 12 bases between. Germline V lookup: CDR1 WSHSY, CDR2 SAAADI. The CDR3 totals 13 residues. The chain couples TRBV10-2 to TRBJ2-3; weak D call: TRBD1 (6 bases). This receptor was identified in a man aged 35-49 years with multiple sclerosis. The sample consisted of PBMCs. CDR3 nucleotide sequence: TGCGCCAGCAGTGGAAATCAGGGGAATACGCAGTATTTT. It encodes CASSGNQGNTQYF.